Presented here are 18 T cell receptor beta chains from one specimen sequenced in a study of blood T cell repertoires in COVID-19. TCRdb keeps only in-frame clones here, not all; method: immunoSEQ multiplex PCR. The sample holds 150,000 or so clones; approximately 86% are singletons and the top ten take 1.5%. The sequencing input was peripheral blood. These receptors were collected from a woman aged 60-70 years with acute or convalescent COVID-19.

This clone has only a few counts. As DNA, the CDR3 is TGTGCCAGCAGCTTGGACACAGGGTTTAATTCACCCCTCCACTTT. This translates into CASSLDTGFNSPLHF. V is TRBV7-6 and J is TRBJ1-6, with D possibly being TRBD1 (6 bases). Germline CDR1 is SGHVS and CDR2 is FNYEAQ. This CDR3 is built from 15 residues. V lost 3 bases and J lost 6, with 12 bases in between.

V and J are TRBV6-6 and TRBJ2-3; the D is unclear. Trimming stripped 4 bases from V and 0 bases from J, with 14 bases between. Germline CDR1 and CDR2: MNHNY and SVGAGI (reference sequence). The CDR3 covers 16 residues. The CDR3 sequence: CASSSSPLLSTDTQYF. CDR3 coding DNA: TGTGCCAGCAGTTCAAGCCCCCTGCTCAGCACAGATACGCAGTATTTT.

This rearrangement joins TRBV6-2 or TRBV6-3 to TRBJ2-7; D perhaps matches TRBD1 (7 bases). V was trimmed by 5 bases and J by 5 bases, leaving 16 bases between them. The CDR3 extends over 14 amino acids. Germline CDR1 MNHEY, CDR2 SVGEGT. The CDR3 spells CASSTGDRGNEQYF. In DNA form, the CDR3 reads TGTGCCAGCAGTACGGGGGACAGAGGTAACGAGCAGTACTTC.

V is TRBV6-6 and J is TRBJ2-1; TRBD1 matches at 7 bases. The CDR3 consists of 15 residues. The germline V gene has CDR1 MNHNY and CDR2 SVGAGI (reference sequence). V was clipped by 4 bases and J by 0 bases; unmatched bases: 3. The CDR3 is CASSSQGSSYNEQFF. CDR3 nucleotide sequence: TGTGCCAGCAGTTCACAGGGGAGCTCCTACAATGAGCAGTTCTTC.

CDR3 nucleotides: TGTGCCAGCAGCTTCCGGACAGGGCCCGATACGCAGTATTTT. Translated: CASSFRTGPDTQYF. The chain recombines TRBV5-6 with TRBJ2-3; 8 bases map to TRBD1. After removal of 2 bases from V and 6 bases from J, the junction contained 5 bases not matched to a gene. The V gene's germline CDR1 is SGHDT and CDR2 YYEEEE. The CDR3 extends over 14 amino acids.

The chain has TRBV5-1 and TRBJ1-2; 9 nucleotides match TRBD1. The V segment lost 0 bases and the J segment 8 bases; nucleotides outside the gene matches: 5. Germline V gene lookup returns CDR1 SGHRS and CDR2 YFSETQ. This CDR3 is 14 amino acids long. The CDR3 here is CASSLGQGVRGYTF. CDR3 in DNA: TGCGCCAGCAGCTTGGGACAGGGGGTAAGAGGCTACACCTTC. Complete variable domain (other parts from reference TRBV5-1 and TRBJ1-2): KAGVTQTPRYLIKTRGQQVTLSCSPISGHRSVSWYQQTPGQGLQFLFEYFSETQRNKGNFPGRFSGRQFSNSRSEMNVSTLELGDSALYLCASSLGQGVRGYTFGSGTRLTVV.

This clone was seen only a few times. V gene TRBV19 combines with J gene TRBJ1-2; unclear D gene. The germline V and J ends were trimmed by 3 bases and 8 bases, with 25 bases remaining between them. The length of the CDR3 is 17 residues. CDR1 is LNHDA and CDR2 is SQIVND in the germline V gene (reference sequence). The CDR3 DNA sequence: TGTGCCAGTAGTATGGGTTATACGGGAGCCCAGGTTAGAGGCTACACCTTC. Amino acid sequence: CASSMGYTGAQVRGYTF.

V is TRBV18 and J is TRBJ1-4; 10 nucleotides match TRBD1. This CDR3 contains 15 residues. CDR1 is KGHSH and CDR2 is LQKENI in the germline V gene. Trimming removed 8 bases from V and 3 bases from J; junction bases left unmatched: 6. CDR3 sequence reads: CASTDRGPANEKLFF. CDR3 coding DNA: TGTGCCAGCACCGACAGGGGGCCGGCTAATGAAAAACTGTTTTTT.

Only one count was recorded for this clone. The chain couples TRBV7-2 to TRBJ2-7, with 11 bases identical to TRBD2. This CDR3 has 14 residues. With 5 bases clipped from V and 4 bases from J, the junction kept 4 bases outside the gene matches. CDR1 SGHTA and CDR2 FQGNSA come from the germline V gene. The CDR3 sequence: CASSVTSGGYEQYF. CDR3 sequence (DNA): TGTGCCAGCAGCGTCACTAGCGGGGGTTACGAGCAGTACTTC. Full variable domain (outside the CDR3, taken from reference TRBV7-2 and TRBJ2-7): GAGVSQSPSNKVTEKGKDVELRCDPISGHTALYWYRQSLGQGLEFLIYFQGNSAPDKSGLPSDRFSAERTGGSVSTLTIQRTQQEDSAVYLCASSVTSGGYEQYFGPGTRLTVT.

The chain combines TRBV19 with TRBJ1-1, with D unclear. V shed 6 bases and J shed 2 bases, with 10 bases lying between them. Germline V gives CDR1 LNHDA, CDR2 SQIVND (reference sequence). The CDR3 contains 13 residues. CDR3 sequence: CASRLQINTEAFF. CDR3 DNA sequence: TGTGCCAGTAGGTTACAGATTAACACTGAAGCTTTCTTT.

This chain uses TRBV27 with TRBJ2-5; TRBD1 is a possible D gene (6 bases). V was shortened by 5 bases and J by 5 bases, with 15 bases between the two germline ends. The CDR3 runs to 14 residues. Germline lookup yields CDR1 MNHEY and CDR2 SMNVEV (reference sequence). The CDR3 region has the DNA TGTGCCAGCAGTCCGTACAGGGACGGGGAGACCCAGTACTTC. Translated, it gives CASSPYRDGETQYF.

J is TRBJ2-1 and V is TRBV7-9, with D possibly TRBD1 on 6 matching bases. The CDR3 covers 15 residues. The germline V and J ends were trimmed by 5 bases and 3 bases, with 14 bases remaining between them. CDR1 and CDR2 (germline): SEHNR, FQNEAQ (reference sequence). CDR3 coding DNA: TGTGCCAGCAGCGTTAAGACAGGATTCTACAATGAGCAGTTCTTC. Its protein product is CASSVKTGFYNEQFF.

The chain has TRBV18 and TRBJ1-6, with D possibly TRBD1 on 5 matching bases. Trimming removed 3 bases at V and 9 bases at J, with 12 bases between. This CDR3 contains 14 residues. Looked up from germline, CDR1 is KGHSH and CDR2 is LQKENI. This CDR3 is CASSPGQGGSPLHF. The CDR3 DNA sequence: TGTGCCAGCTCACCGGGTCAGGGAGGTTCACCCCTCCACTTT.

This clone came up once. The V and J genes are TRBV3-1 (or the pseudogene TRBV3-2) and TRBJ2-5; 12 nucleotides line up with TRBD2. Germline-derived CDR1 and CDR2 are LGHDT and YNNKEL (reference sequence). The CDR3 totals 16 residues. V gave up 4 bases and J gave up 4 bases; unmatched junction bases: 7. The CDR3 loop is CASSPLLAGGRETQYF. The CDR3 DNA follows: TGTGCCAGCAGCCCCCTACTAGCGGGGGGACGAGAGACCCAGTACTTC.

The chain couples TRBV9 to TRBJ2-1, with D perhaps matching TRBD1 (6 bases). The CDR3 consists of 16 residues. V lost 0 bases to trimming and J lost 2 bases, with 12 bases between them. Germline lookup yields CDR1 SGDLS and CDR2 YYNGEE. In DNA form, the CDR3 reads TGTGCCAGCAGCGTAGGGGGCAGGGGTACCTACAATGAGCAGTTCTTC. Its protein product is CASSVGGRGTYNEQFF.

Points on this clone: The sample carries other DNA sequences with the same CDR3. This chain connects TRBV6-5 to TRBJ1-2; weak D call: TRBD1 (6 bases). CDR1 is MNHEY, CDR2 SVGAGI, per germline. The CDR3 sequence is 13 residues long. V was shortened by 6 bases and J by 6 bases, with 14 bases between the two germline ends. CDR3 protein: CASRRQGIDGYTF. In DNA, the CDR3 is TGTGCCAGCAGACGTCAGGGGATTGATGGCTACACCTTC.

The genes are TRBV7-9 and TRBJ1-2; TRBD1 aligns across 9 bases. This CDR3 region has 18 residues. J lost 2 bases, V lost 4 bases, and 14 bases had no gene match. Germline loops: CDR1 SEHNR, CDR2 FQNEAQ (reference sequence). In nucleotides, the CDR3 is TGTGCCAGCAGCTCCAGGACAGGGGAAGGTTCCCTGAACTATGGCTACACCTTC. Residues: CASSSRTGEGSLNYGYTF.

For this clone: The same CDR3 arises from other DNA sequences in this sample as well. J is TRBJ1-1 and V is TRBV27, with D unclear. The CDR3 contains 13 residues. V lost 3 bases and J 1 base, leaving 6 bases between the germline ends. CDR1 and CDR2 (germline): MNHEY, SMNVEV (reference sequence). The CDR3 bases are TGTGCCAGCAGTTTCACGGGGAACACTGAAGCTTTCTTT. Its protein product is CASSFTGNTEAFF.